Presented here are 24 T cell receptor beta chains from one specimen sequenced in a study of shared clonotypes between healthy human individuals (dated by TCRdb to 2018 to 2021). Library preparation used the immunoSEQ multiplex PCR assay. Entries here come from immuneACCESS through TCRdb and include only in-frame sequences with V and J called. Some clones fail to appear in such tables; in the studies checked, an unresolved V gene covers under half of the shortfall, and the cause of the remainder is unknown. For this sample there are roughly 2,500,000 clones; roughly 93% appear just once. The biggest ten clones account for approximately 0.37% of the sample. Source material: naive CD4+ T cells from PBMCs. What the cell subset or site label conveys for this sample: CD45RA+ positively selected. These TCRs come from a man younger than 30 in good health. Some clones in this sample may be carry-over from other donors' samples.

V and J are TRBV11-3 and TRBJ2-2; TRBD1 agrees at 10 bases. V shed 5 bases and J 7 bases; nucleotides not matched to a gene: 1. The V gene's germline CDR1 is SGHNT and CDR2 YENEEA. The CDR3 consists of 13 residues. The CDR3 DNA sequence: TGTGCCAGCAGCCGGACAGGGGGCGGGGAGCTGTTTTTT. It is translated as CASSRTGGGELFF.

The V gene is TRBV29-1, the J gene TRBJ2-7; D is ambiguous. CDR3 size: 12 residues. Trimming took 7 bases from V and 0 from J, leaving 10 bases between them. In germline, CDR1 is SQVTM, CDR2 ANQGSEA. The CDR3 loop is CSAKPSSYEQYF. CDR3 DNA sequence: TGCAGCGCCAAACCCAGCTCCTACGAGCAGTACTTC.

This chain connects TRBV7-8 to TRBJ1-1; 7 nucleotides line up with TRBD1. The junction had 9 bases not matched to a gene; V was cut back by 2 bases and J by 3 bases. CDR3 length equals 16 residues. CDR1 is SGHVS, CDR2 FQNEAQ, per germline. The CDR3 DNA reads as TGTGCCAGCAGCTTATCGAGGGGACAGAGAGACACTGAAGCTTTCTTT. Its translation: CASSLSRGQRDTEAFF.

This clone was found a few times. This chain's CDR3 is CASSTDRKYF. The CDR3 DNA follows: TGTGCCAGCAGCACGGACAGAAAATATTTT. This chain links TRBV5-4 with TRBJ1-3; D is perhaps TRBD1 (6 bases). V lost 4 bases to trimming and J lost 15 bases, with 11 bases between them. The germline V gene has CDR1 SGHNT and CDR2 YYREEE (reference sequence). The CDR3 extends over 10 amino acids.

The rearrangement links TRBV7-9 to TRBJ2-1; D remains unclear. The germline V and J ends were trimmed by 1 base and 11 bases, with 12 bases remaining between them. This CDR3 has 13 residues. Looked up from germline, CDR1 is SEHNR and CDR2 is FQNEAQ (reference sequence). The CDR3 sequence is CASSLGLRNQQFF. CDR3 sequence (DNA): TGTGCCAGCAGCTTAGGGCTTAGGAACCAGCAGTTCTTC.

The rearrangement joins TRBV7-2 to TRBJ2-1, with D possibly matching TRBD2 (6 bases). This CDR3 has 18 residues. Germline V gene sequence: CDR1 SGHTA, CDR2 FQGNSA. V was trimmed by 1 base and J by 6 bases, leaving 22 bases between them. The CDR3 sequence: CASSLEYTGESLGNEQFF. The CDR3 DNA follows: TGTGCCAGCAGCTTAGAATACACGGGAGAGAGCTTGGGCAATGAGCAGTTCTTC.

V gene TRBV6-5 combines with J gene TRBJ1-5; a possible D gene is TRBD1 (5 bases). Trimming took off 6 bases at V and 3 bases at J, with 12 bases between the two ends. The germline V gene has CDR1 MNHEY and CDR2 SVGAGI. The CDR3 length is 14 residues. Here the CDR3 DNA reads TGTGCCAGCAGCCCACGGGGGTTCAATCAGCCCCAGCATTTT. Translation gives CASSPRGFNQPQHF.

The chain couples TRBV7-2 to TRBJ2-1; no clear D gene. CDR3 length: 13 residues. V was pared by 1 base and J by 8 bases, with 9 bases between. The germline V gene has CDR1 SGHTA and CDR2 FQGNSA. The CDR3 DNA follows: TGTGCCAGCAGCTTAGGACTTGTCGATGAGCAGTTCTTC. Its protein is CASSLGLVDEQFF.

The CDR3 reads CAITGDTGELFF. The CDR3 nucleotides are TGTGCCATCACTGGTGACACCGGGGAGCTGTTTTTT. V is TRBV10-3 and J is TRBJ2-2, with D unresolved. Trimming removed 7 bases from V and 3 bases from J, with 6 bases in between. Germline V gene data show CDR1 as ENHRY and CDR2 as SYGVKD. CDR3 length: 12 residues.

This CDR3 reads CASRSPGQGKNTEAFF. The CDR3 DNA reads as TGTGCCAGCAGGTCCCCGGGACAGGGGAAGAACACTGAAGCTTTCTTT. V gene TRBV28 combines with J gene TRBJ1-1; TRBD1 matches at 10 bases. The germline gives CDR1 MDHEN, CDR2 SYDVKM. The CDR3 covers 16 residues. With 6 bases clipped from V and 1 base from J, the junction kept 8 bases outside the gene matches.

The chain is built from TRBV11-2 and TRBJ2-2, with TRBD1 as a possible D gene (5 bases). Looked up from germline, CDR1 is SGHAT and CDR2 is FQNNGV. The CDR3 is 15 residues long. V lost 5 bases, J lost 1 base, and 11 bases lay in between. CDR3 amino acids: CASSITGENTGELFF. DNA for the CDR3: TGTGCCAGCAGCATTACAGGCGAGAACACCGGGGAGCTGTTTTTT. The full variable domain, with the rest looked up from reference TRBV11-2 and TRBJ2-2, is EAGVAQSPRYKIIEKRQSVAFWCNPISGHATLYWYQQILGQGPKLLIQFQNNGVVDDSQLPKDRFSAERLKGVDSTLKIQPAKLEDSAVYLCASSITGENTGELFFGEGSRLTVL.

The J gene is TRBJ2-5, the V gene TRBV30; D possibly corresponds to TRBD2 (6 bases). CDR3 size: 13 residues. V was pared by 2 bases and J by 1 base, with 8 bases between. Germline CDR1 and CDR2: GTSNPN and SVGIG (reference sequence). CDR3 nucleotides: TGTGCCTGGAGTATGGGGGGCCAAGAGACCCAGTACTTC. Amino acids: CAWSMGGQETQYF.

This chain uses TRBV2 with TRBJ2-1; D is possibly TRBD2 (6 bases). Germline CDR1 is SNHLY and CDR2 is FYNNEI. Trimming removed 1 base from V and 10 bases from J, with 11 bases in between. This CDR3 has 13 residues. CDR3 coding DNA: TGTGCCAGCAGTGAAGGGACTAATTGGGAGCAGTTCTTC. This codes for CASSEGTNWEQFF.

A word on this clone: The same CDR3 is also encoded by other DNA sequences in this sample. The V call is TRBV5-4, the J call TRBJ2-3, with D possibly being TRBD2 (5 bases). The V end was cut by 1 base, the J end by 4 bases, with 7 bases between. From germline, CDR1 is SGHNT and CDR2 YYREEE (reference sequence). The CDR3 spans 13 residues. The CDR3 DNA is TGTGCCAGCAGCTTGAGCGGCCCAGATACGCAGTATTTT. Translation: CASSLSGPDTQYF.

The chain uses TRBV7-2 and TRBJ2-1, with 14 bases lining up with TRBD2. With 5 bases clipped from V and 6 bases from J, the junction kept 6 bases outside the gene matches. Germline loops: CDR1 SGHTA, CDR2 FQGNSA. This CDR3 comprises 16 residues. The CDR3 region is CASSTPGLAGGNEQFF. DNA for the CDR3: TGTGCCAGCAGCACCCCCGGACTAGCGGGAGGCAATGAGCAGTTCTTC.

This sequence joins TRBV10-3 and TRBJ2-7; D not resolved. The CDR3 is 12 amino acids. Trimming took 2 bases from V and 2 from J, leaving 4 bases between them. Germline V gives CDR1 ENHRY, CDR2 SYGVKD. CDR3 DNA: TGTGCCATCAGTGAGAGGCCCTACGAGCAGTACTTC. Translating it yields CAISERPYEQYF.

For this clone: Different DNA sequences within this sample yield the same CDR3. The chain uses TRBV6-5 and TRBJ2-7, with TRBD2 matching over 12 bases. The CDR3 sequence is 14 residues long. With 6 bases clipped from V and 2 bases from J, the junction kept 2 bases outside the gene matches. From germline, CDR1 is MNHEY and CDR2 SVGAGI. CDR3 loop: CASRRLAGAYEQYF. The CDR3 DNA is TGTGCCAGCAGGAGACTAGCGGGAGCCTACGAGCAGTACTTC.

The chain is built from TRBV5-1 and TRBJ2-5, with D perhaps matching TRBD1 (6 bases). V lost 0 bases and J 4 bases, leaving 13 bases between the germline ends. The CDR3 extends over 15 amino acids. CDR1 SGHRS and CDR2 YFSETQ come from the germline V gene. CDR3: CASSLASGVLETQYF. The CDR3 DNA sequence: TGCGCCAGCAGCTTGGCGTCAGGGGTTTTAGAGACCCAGTACTTC.

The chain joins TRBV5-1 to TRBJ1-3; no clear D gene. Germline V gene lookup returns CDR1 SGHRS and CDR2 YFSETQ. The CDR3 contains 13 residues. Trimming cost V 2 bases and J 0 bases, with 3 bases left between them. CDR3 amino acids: CASSFYSGNTIYF. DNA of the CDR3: TGCGCCAGCAGCTTTTACTCTGGAAACACCATATATTTT.

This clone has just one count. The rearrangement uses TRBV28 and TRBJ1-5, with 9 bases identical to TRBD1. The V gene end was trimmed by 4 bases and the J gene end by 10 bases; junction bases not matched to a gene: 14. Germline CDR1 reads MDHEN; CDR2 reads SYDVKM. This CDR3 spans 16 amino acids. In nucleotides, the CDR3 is TGTGCCAGCAGTTCTACCGGCGGACAGGGGTTCATTCCCCAGCATTTT. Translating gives CASSSTGGQGFIPQHF.

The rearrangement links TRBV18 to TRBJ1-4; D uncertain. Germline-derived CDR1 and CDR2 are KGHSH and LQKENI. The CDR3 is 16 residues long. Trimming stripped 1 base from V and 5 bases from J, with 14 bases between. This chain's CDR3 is CASSPLAGIRNEKLFF. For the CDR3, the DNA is TGTGCCAGCTCACCACTGGCGGGGATACGAAATGAAAAACTGTTTTTT. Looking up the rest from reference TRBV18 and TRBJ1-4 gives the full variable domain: NAGVMQNPRHLVRRRGQEARLRCSPMKGHSHVYWYRQLPEEGLKFMVYLQKENIIDESGMPKERFSAEFPKEGPSILRIQQVVRGDSAAYFCASSPLAGIRNEKLFFGSGTQLSVL.

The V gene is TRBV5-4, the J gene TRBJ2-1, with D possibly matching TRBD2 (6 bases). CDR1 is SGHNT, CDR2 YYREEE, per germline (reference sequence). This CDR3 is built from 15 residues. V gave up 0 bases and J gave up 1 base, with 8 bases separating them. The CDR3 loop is CASSLGAGSYNEQFF. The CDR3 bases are TGTGCCAGCAGCTTGGGGGCGGGATCCTACAATGAGCAGTTCTTC.

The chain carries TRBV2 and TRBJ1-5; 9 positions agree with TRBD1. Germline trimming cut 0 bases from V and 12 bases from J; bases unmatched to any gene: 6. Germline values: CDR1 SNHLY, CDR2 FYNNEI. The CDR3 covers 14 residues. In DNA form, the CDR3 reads TGTGCCAGCAGTGAAGCGCTAAGGGACAGGGACCAGCATTTT. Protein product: CASSEALRDRDQHF.

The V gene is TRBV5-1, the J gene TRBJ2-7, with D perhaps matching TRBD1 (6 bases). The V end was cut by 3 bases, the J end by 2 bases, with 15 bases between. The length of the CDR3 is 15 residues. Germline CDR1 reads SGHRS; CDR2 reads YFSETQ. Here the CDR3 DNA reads TGCGCCAGCAGCTCTACCGGGACAATCACCTACGAGCAGTACTTC. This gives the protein CASSSTGTITYEQYF.